The 15 T cell receptor beta chains below all came from one sample that was sequenced in a study of beta chain features in type 1 diabetes. Sequencing targeted expressed TCRB transcripts, as all isolated RNA had been reverse transcribed. The protocol was immunoSEQ multiplex PCR, while the TCRdb copy is restricted to in-frame clones and leaves out a portion. The sample includes under 300,000 clones, 8% of them seen just once. Sequencing input: central memory CD4+ T cells from blood. The receptor set was obtained from a young woman in good health.

There are a few counts of this clone. The V gene is TRBV6-6, the J gene TRBJ2-3; D tentatively fits TRBD1 or TRBD2 (5 bases each). The germline V and J ends were trimmed by 6 bases and 3 bases, with 10 bases remaining between them. CDR1 is MNHNY and CDR2 is SVGAGI in the germline V gene (reference sequence). The CDR3 covers 13 residues. CDR3 nucleotide sequence: TGTGCCAGCAGCCGGGACCTAACAGATACGCAGTATTTT. Translating gives CASSRDLTDTQYF.

This clone was detected ten times or more. V gene TRBV7-9 combines with J gene TRBJ1-5; D possibly corresponds to TRBD1 (6 bases). CDR1 is SEHNR and CDR2 is FQNEAQ in the germline V gene (reference sequence). This CDR3 has 12 residues. V lost 7 bases to trimming and J lost 10 bases, with 14 bases between them. The CDR3 DNA is TGTGCCAGCACCTCCGGGACAAGCCCCCAGCATTTT. Amino acid sequence: CASTSGTSPQHF.

V gene TRBV11-2 combines with J gene TRBJ2-2; TRBD2 is a possible D gene (5 bases). Germline loops: CDR1 SGHAT, CDR2 FQNNGV. V gave up 4 bases and J gave up 6 bases, with 6 bases separating them. CDR3 length equals 12 residues. The CDR3 loop reads CASSYGAGELFF. In DNA, the CDR3 is TGTGCCAGCAGCTACGGGGCCGGGGAGCTGTTTTTT.

The rearrangement uses TRBV6-5 and TRBJ2-2; 7 positions agree with TRBD1. Germline V gene data show CDR1 as MNHEY and CDR2 as SVGAGI. The J segment lost 9 bases and the V segment lost 0 bases, leaving 4 bases of the junction unmatched. The CDR3 totals 14 residues. The CDR3 is CASSYSTGQRELFF. The CDR3 DNA follows: TGTGCCAGCAGTTACTCGACGGGACAGAGGGAGCTGTTTTTT.

V gene TRBV14 combines with J gene TRBJ1-1; D is unclear. The V end was cut by 2 bases, the J end by 4 bases, with 11 bases between. Germline lookup yields CDR1 SGHDN and CDR2 FVKESK. The CDR3 extends over 14 amino acids. The CDR3 nucleotides read TGTGCCAGCAGCCAATACGGGCCCTCCACTGAAGCTTTCTTT. Its translation is CASSQYGPSTEAFF.

This clone was picked up a small number of times. The rearrangement links TRBV6-6 to TRBJ1-6; D is unresolved. The V end was cut by 2 bases, the J end by 12 bases, with 8 bases between. This CDR3 region has 12 residues. Germline assignment: CDR1 MNHNY and CDR2 SVGAGI (reference sequence). The CDR3 DNA sequence: TGTGCCAGCAGTTACCACAATAAACCCCTCCACTTT. Translating gives CASSYHNKPLHF.

This clone appeared a few times. The chain joins TRBV15 to TRBJ1-4; D is undetermined. Between the trimmed V and J ends, which lost 0 bases and 8 bases, there was a span of 13 bases. The germline CDR1 and CDR2 sequences are LNHNV and YYDKDF (reference sequence). The CDR3 has 15 residues. In DNA, the CDR3 is TGTGCCACCAGCAGAGATGGCAGGAAGGGCGAAAAACTGTTTTTT. Residues: CATSRDGRKGEKLFF.

This clone has only a few counts. The chain recombines TRBV7-3 with TRBJ2-4; no definite D call. V was cut by 2 bases and J by 0 bases, with 11 bases left in between. Germline V CDR1 and CDR2: SGHTA, FQGTGA. The CDR3 loop spans 16 amino acids. CDR3: CASSLWAPTAKNIQYF. As DNA, the CDR3 is TGTGCCAGCAGCTTATGGGCACCGACAGCCAAAAACATTCAGTACTTC.

This clone was recorded a few times. This chain links TRBV4-2 with TRBJ2-1; 8 bases agree with TRBD2. The V and J ends lost 4 bases and 6 bases, in that order; junction bases with no gene match: 8. Germline V gene sequence: CDR1 LGHNA, CDR2 YNFKEQ. The CDR3 spans 15 residues. The CDR3 protein is CASSLQREIFNEQFF. The CDR3 DNA is TGTGCCAGCAGCCTGCAGCGGGAGATATTCAATGAGCAGTTCTTC.

The chain is built from TRBV30 and TRBJ1-1; D is possibly TRBD1 (5 bases). The CDR3 is 13 amino acids. Trimming left V 3 bases short and J 0 bases short, with 8 bases between. The germline V gene has CDR1 GTSNPN and CDR2 SVGIG (reference sequence). CDR3 loop: CAWRTEVNTEAFF. CDR3 bases: TGTGCCTGGAGGACAGAGGTGAACACTGAAGCTTTCTTT.

This clone was seen a few times. J is TRBJ1-5 and V is TRBV10-3; the match to TRBD1 covers 10 bases. Germline loops: CDR1 ENHRY, CDR2 SYGVKD. V trimming: 3 bases; J trimming: 6 bases; junction bases outside the gene matches: 8. CDR3 length equals 16 residues. The CDR3 bases are TGTGCCATCAGTGAACCGGACAGGGGGGGGAGTCAGCCCCAGCATTTT. Residues: CAISEPDRGGSQPQHF.

The chain links TRBV6-6 to TRBJ1-3; D not certain. The germline V gene encodes CDR1 MNHNY and CDR2 SVGAGI (reference sequence). Trimming took off 8 bases at V and 0 bases at J, with 14 bases between the two ends. The CDR3 has 15 amino acids. CDR3 coding DNA: TGTGCCAGCGGACCAGAGGCCCTCTCTGGAAACACCATATATTTT. It encodes CASGPEALSGNTIYF.

This rearrangement joins TRBV14 to TRBJ2-7; 7 bases match TRBD1. The J segment lost 2 bases and the V segment lost 1 base, leaving 5 bases of the junction unmatched. The germline gives CDR1 SGHDN, CDR2 FVKESK. This CDR3 contains 15 residues. Here the CDR3 reads CASSQAFGQAYEQYF. The CDR3, as DNA: TGTGCCAGCAGCCAAGCCTTCGGACAGGCCTACGAGCAGTACTTC.

This clone turned up a few times. The V and J genes are TRBV6-1 and TRBJ2-2, with TRBD1 matching 8 bases. The CDR3 is 15 amino acids. CDR1 and CDR2 (germline): MNHNS, SASEGT. V lost 5 bases to trimming and J lost 2 bases; unmatched junction nucleotides: 4. CDR3 loop: CASSRQGYNTGELFF. DNA for the CDR3: TGTGCCAGCAGTCGACAGGGGTACAACACCGGGGAGCTGTTTTTT.

Only a few counts were recorded for this clone. This chain connects TRBV4-2 to TRBJ2-2; the match to TRBD2 covers 12 bases. Germline lookup yields CDR1 LGHNA and CDR2 YNFKEQ. J lost 6 bases, V lost 4 bases, and 9 bases had no gene match. The CDR3 is 17 residues long. The CDR3 protein is CASSLKTSGGYPGELFF. Here the CDR3 DNA reads TGTGCCAGCAGCCTCAAGACTAGCGGGGGTTACCCCGGGGAGCTGTTTTTT.